These 14 T cell receptor beta chains came from one sample sequenced in a study of identifying expanded T cells in peripheral blood. The assay was immunoSEQ multiplex PCR, and TCRdb's table has in-frame clones only and misses some. The sample holds about 110,000 clones; less than 90% are singletons and the top ten take around 8.2%. Sequences were obtained from blood. These receptors all stem from a person between 18 and 70 years old in good health.

This rearrangement joins TRBV6-1 to TRBJ1-5; possibly TRBD1 for D (5 bases). The germline V gene encodes CDR1 MNHNS and CDR2 SASEGT. The V and J ends lost 8 bases and 9 bases respectively, with 14 bases between them. The CDR3 runs 12 residues. The CDR3, as DNA: TGTGCCAGCGCGACGGGGGTTCGGCCCCAGCATTTT. Encoded protein: CASATGVRPQHF.

The J gene is TRBJ1-6, the V gene TRBV29-1; 9 nucleotides match TRBD1. The CDR3 extends over 12 amino acids. CDR1 SQVTM and CDR2 ANQGSEA come from the germline V gene. With V trimmed by 3 bases and J by 10 bases, 1 base remained unmatched. The CDR3 sequence is CSVEGQGSPLHF. The CDR3 coding sequence is TGCAGCGTTGAGGGACAGGGCTCACCCCTCCACTTT.

V and J are TRBV5-1 and TRBJ1-6; D is possibly TRBD1 (5 bases). The CDR3 length is 14 residues. Germline CDR1 and CDR2: SGHRS and YFSETQ. The germline V and J ends were trimmed by 4 bases and 5 bases, with 10 bases remaining between them. The DNA of the CDR3 is TGCGCCAGCAGCCTAGACAGAAATAATTCACCCCTCCACTTT. This translates into CASSLDRNNSPLHF.

The chain has TRBV10-1 and TRBJ2-3; a possible D gene is TRBD1 (5 bases). There are 16 residues in the CDR3. Germline CDR1 reads WNHNN; CDR2 reads SYGVQD (reference sequence). V was pared by 7 bases and J by 1 base, with 18 bases between. DNA of the CDR3: TGCGCCAGCACCCAAGGGGTACCCATTGGCACAGATACGCAGTATTTT. It yields the protein CASTQGVPIGTDTQYF.

V and J are TRBV6-5 and TRBJ1-3; the match to TRBD1 covers 7 bases. Germline values: CDR1 MNHEY, CDR2 SVGAGI. The ends lost 5 bases at V and 0 bases at J; junction bases unmatched: 1. The CDR3 is 14 amino acids. CDR3: CASSGQASGNTIYF. The CDR3 bases are TGTGCCAGCAGTGGACAGGCCTCTGGAAACACCATATATTTT.

This chain uses TRBV5-8 with TRBJ2-3; no clear D gene. The germline CDR1 and CDR2 sequences are SGHTS and YDEGEE. The CDR3 is made up of 16 amino acids. V shed 4 bases and J shed 6 bases, with 21 bases lying between them. CDR3 nucleotides: TGTGCCAGCAGCCCAACTGGTCACTCAGTGGCGGATACGCAGTATTTT. Amino acid sequence: CASSPTGHSVADTQYF.

The chain combines TRBV5-4 with TRBJ2-1, with unresolved D. The CDR3 runs 15 residues. Trimming pared 5 bases from V and 0 bases from J, leaving 12 bases between. Germline V gene sequence: CDR1 SGHNT, CDR2 YYREEE (reference sequence). The CDR3 loop is CASSFGGNSYNEQFF. The CDR3 DNA sequence: TGTGCCAGCAGTTTCGGCGGAAACTCCTACAATGAGCAGTTCTTC. Based on the CDR3 plus reference TRBV5-4 and TRBJ2-1, the full variable domain is ETGVTQSPTHLIKTRGQQVTLRCSSQSGHNTVSWYQQALGQGPQFIFQYYREEENGRGNFPPRFSGLQFPNYSSELNVNALELDDSALYLCASSFGGNSYNEQFFGPGTRLTVL.

This chain links TRBV10-2 with TRBJ1-5, with D tentatively TRBD1 (6 bases). This CDR3 has 13 residues. The V and J ends lost 7 bases and 1 base respectively, with 8 bases between them. Germline CDR1 is WSHSY and CDR2 is SAAADI. As DNA, the CDR3 is TGCGCCAGCAATGGACAGAGCAATCAGCCCCAGCATTTT. Protein product: CASNGQSNQPQHF.

The chain has TRBV11-2 and TRBJ2-5; the match to TRBD2 covers 10 bases. This CDR3 spans 15 amino acids. V was pared by 4 bases and J by 5 bases, with 7 bases of the junction left unmatched. Germline loops: CDR1 SGHAT, CDR2 FQNNGV. The CDR3 DNA is TGTGCCAGCAGCTCGGGGCCACTAGCGGGGGAGACCCAGTACTTC. It specifies CASSSGPLAGETQYF. The full variable domain, rest sourced from reference TRBV11-2 and TRBJ2-5, is EAGVAQSPRYKIIEKRQSVAFWCNPISGHATLYWYQQILGQGPKLLIQFQNNGVVDDSQLPKDRFSAERLKGVDSTLKIQPAKLEDSAVYLCASSSGPLAGETQYFGPGTRLLVL.

The genes are TRBV7-2 and TRBJ2-1, with 8 bases identical to TRBD1. The length of the CDR3 is 15 residues. Trimming at V came to 5 bases and at J to 0 bases, leaving 3 bases not matched to a gene. Germline assignment: CDR1 SGHTA and CDR2 FQGNSA. CDR3 coding DNA: TGTGCCAGCAGCCCAGACAGGGGCTCCTACAATGAGCAGTTCTTC. The encoded protein is CASSPDRGSYNEQFF.

The genes are TRBV6-5 and TRBJ2-7; 7 positions agree with TRBD1. This CDR3 has 15 amino acids. Germline CDR1 and CDR2: MNHEY and SVGAGI. The junction had 11 bases not matched to a gene; V was cut back by 6 bases and J by 3 bases. The CDR3 loop reads CASRFSGTEIYEQYF. DNA of the CDR3: TGTGCCAGCAGGTTCTCCGGGACAGAGATCTACGAGCAGTACTTC.

In this sample, this clone turned up once. The chain is built from TRBV2 and TRBJ2-2; D is tentatively TRBD1 or TRBD2 (5 bases each). The CDR3 is made up of 18 amino acids. V lost 7 bases and J 3 bases, leaving 24 bases between the germline ends. The germline CDR1 and CDR2 sequences are SNHLY and FYNNEI. The CDR3 DNA reads as TGTGCCAGCACCCTTTTCCGCTCGGGACGGGTAGACACCGGGGAGCTGTTTTTT. Encoded protein: CASTLFRSGRVDTGELFF.

The chain is built from TRBV6-5 and TRBJ2-3; tentative D call: TRBD1 (6 bases). Germline values: CDR1 MNHEY, CDR2 SVGAGI. V lost 3 bases to trimming and J lost 1 base, with 14 bases between them. The CDR3 totals 16 residues. The CDR3, as DNA: TGTGCCAGCAGTTATAAAGGACAGAAAGGCACAGATACGCAGTATTTT. Translating gives CASSYKGQKGTDTQYF.

This clone has a single count. This rearrangement joins TRBV9 to TRBJ1-3; unclear D gene. The CDR3 sequence is 14 residues long. The ends were cut back, 4 bases at V and 4 bases at J, with 12 bases in the middle. The germline gives CDR1 SGDLS, CDR2 YYNGEE. CDR3 sequence: CASSQGSLGNTIYF. CDR3 nucleotides: TGTGCCAGCAGCCAAGGGTCCCTGGGAAACACCATATATTTT.